This TCR beta chain originates from a study of monozygotic twins with inflammatory bowel disease. TCRdb re-called the 5' RACE reads and catalogs CDR3 proteins one per entry, DNA excluded. The sample table includes around 47,000 distinct CDR3 sequences. The germline V gene has CDR1 SNHLY and CDR2 FYNNEI. The CDR3 length is 16 residues. The rearrangement uses TRBV2 and TRBJ2-7; TCRdb reports TRBD2, a call that lacks DNA to check it against. The sample taken for sequencing was blood. The TCR comes from a human donor with ulcerative colitis or Crohn's disease, or a healthy co-twin of an affected twin (not recorded which). The CDR3 region is CASSDRGPSGGYEQYF.